The 2 T cell receptor beta chains presented below share a single source sample, sequenced in a study of T cell repertoires in cytomegalovirus infection. These receptors have no known antigen. MiXCR was run by TCRdb on the reads, yielding one entry per CDR3 protein. The repertoire has about 570,000 distinct CDR3 sequences, roughly 43% of them found once; the top ten carry about 48%. Sequences were derived from cultured PBMCs, sampled from culture after CMV antigen stimulation. The receptor source for this set is a human donor in good health (CMV status not recorded). Some clones in this sample may be carry-over from other donors' samples.

This chain uses TRBV19 with TRBJ2-1; D might be TRBD1 (6 bases). Germline loops: CDR1 LNHDA, CDR2 SQIVND (reference sequence). V lost 10 bases to trimming and J lost 6 bases, with 10 bases between them. The CDR3 runs to 11 residues. The CDR3 coding sequence is TGTGCCACCAGGGGTATCAATGAGCAGTTCTTC. Residues: CATRGINEQFF.

This rearrangement joins TRBV7-9 to TRBJ2-2; TRBD1 might be the D (6 bases). The CDR3 totals 15 residues. Per germline, CDR1 SEHNR and CDR2 FQNEAQ (reference sequence). Trimming left V 2 bases short and J 2 bases short, with 9 bases between. The CDR3: CASSLMGANTGELFF. CDR3 nucleotides: TGTGCCAGCAGCTTAATGGGGGCAAACACCGGGGAGCTGTTTTTT. Based on the CDR3 plus reference TRBV7-9 and TRBJ2-2, the full variable domain is DTGVSQNPRHKITKRGQNVTFRCDPISEHNRLYWYRQTLGQGPEFLTYFQNEAQLEKSRLLSDRFSAERPKGSFSTLEIQRTEQGDSAMYLCASSLMGANTGELFFGEGSRLTVL.